This is a list of T cell receptor beta chains from one sample in a study of blood T cells in healthy people across ages. TCRdb ran MiXCR on the 5' RACE reads and lists one entry per CDR3 protein. This table holds more than 900,000 distinct CDR3 sequences, about 27% found once. The sample was also linked to a second study, of T cells of mothers and their children.

Sequencing was carried out using blood. These receptors were taken from a woman aged 40 to 49 in good health. The CDR3 runs from the conserved cysteine through the conserved F or W. The D gene is left open where the match is weak. Part of the rows lack a size; the others show once, few, many or a class for expanded clones.

d_call	v_call	clone_size	j_call	cdr3_aa	cdr3_nt
TRBD1	TRBV12-3/TRBV12-4	few	TRBJ1-1	CASTMGQLNTEAFF	TGTGCCAGCACCATGGGACAGTTGAACACCGAAGCTTTCTTT
TRBD1	TRBV24-1	few	TRBJ1-2	CATSDLPGQGQDGYTF	TGTGCCACCAGTGATTTGCCTGGACAGGGACAGGATGGCTACACCTTC
-	TRBV12-3/TRBV12-4	-	TRBJ1-6	CASSLQGFSPLHF	TGTGCCAGCAGTTTGCAGGGGTTCTCACCCCTCCACTTT
TRBD1	TRBV27	many	TRBJ1-6	CASTYTTGYSPLHF	TGTGCCAGCACATACACGACAGGGTACTCACCCCTCCACTTT
TRBD1	TRBV11-1	few	TRBJ1-1	CASSLPGQGNTEAFF	TGTGCCAGCAGCTTACCGGGACAGGGGAACACTGAAGCTTTCTTT
-	TRBV19	-	TRBJ2-7	CASSILLGIYEQYF	TGTGCCAGTAGTATACTACTAGGAATCTACGAGCAGTACTTC
TRBD1	TRBV5-4	many	TRBJ1-6	CASSLSAGQGGTPLHF	TGTGCCAGCAGCCTATCAGCGGGACAGGGAGGTACACCCCTCCACTTT
TRBD1	TRBV4-1	many	TRBJ2-7	CASSRDRGNFYEQYF	TGCGCCAGCAGCCGTGACAGGGGTAACTTCTACGAGCAGTACTTC
-	TRBV2	once	TRBJ1-3	CATRQAGTIYF	TGTGCCACCCGACAGGCGGGCACCATATATTTT
TRBD1	TRBV7-9	-	TRBJ1-2	CASSRGTVGGDLYGYTF	TGTGCCAGCAGCCGCGGGACAGTTGGCGGGGACCTCTATGGCTACACCTTC
-	TRBV7-1	-	TRBJ2-7	CASSSVRVGEQYF	TGTGCCAGCAGCTCTGTCAGGGTTGGGGAGCAGTACTTC
TRBD1	TRBV6-4	few	TRBJ2-2	CASGQGDTGELFF	TGTGCCAGCGGACAGGGGGACACCGGGGAGCTGTTTTTT
-	TRBV6-1	many	TRBJ2-6	CASRKNTGIDSGANVLTF	TGTGCCAGCAGGAAAAATACCGGGATTGATTCTGGGGCCAACGTCCTGACTTTC
TRBD1	TRBV28	-	TRBJ1-1	CASSLRTGANTEAFF	TGTGCCAGCAGTCTGAGGACAGGTGCGAACACTGAAGCTTTCTTT
-	TRBV5-5	few	TRBJ1-2	CASSSWGGDGYTF	TGTGCCAGCAGCTCTTGGGGGGGCGATGGCTACACCTTC
TRBD1	TRBV28	-	TRBJ1-2	CASSLSRGQLYGYTF	TGTGCCAGCAGTTTATCCAGGGGGCAACTCTATGGCTACACCTTC
-	TRBV5-1	-	TRBJ1-5	CASSLDGIVGQPQHF	TGCGCCAGCAGCTTGGACGGGATAGTGGGTCAGCCCCAGCATTTT
TRBD1	TRBV5-5	few	TRBJ2-7	CASSWGGTGAYGQYF	TGTGCCAGCAGCTGGGGCGGGACAGGGGCATACGGGCAGTACTTC
-	TRBV20-1	-	TRBJ2-2	CSAREHRGSTSGELFF	TGCAGTGCTAGAGAACACAGAGGCTCGACGTCCGGGGAGCTGTTTTTT
-	TRBV5-1	few	TRBJ2-3	CASSFSGGAEDTQYF	TGCGCCAGCAGCTTCTCAGGGGGGGCTGAAGATACGCAGTATTTT
-	TRBV4-1	many	TRBJ2-1	CASSQLLRYNEQFF	TGCGCCAGCAGCCAACTTCTGAGGTACAATGAGCAGTTCTTC
TRBD1	TRBV5-1	-	TRBJ2-4	CASSLAAGQGTSWYF	TGCGCCAGCAGCTTGGCCGCGGGACAGGGGACATCATGGTACTTC
-	TRBV20-1	few	TRBJ2-7	CSAKLNSYEQYF	TGCAGTGCTAAGCTCAACTCCTACGAGCAGTACTTC
TRBD2	TRBV20-1	many	TRBJ2-7	CSARDGTSDYEQYF	TGCAGTGCTAGAGACGGGACTAGTGACTACGAGCAGTACTTC
TRBD2	TRBV7-2	-	TRBJ2-5	CASSLWAGGRRETQYF	TGTGCCAGCAGCTTATGGGCGGGGGGGCGAAGAGAGACCCAGTACTTC
TRBD1	TRBV12-3/TRBV12-4	-	TRBJ1-1	CASRLGTAEAFF	TGTGCCAGCAGGCTCGGGACAGCCGAAGCTTTCTTT
-	TRBV7-2	many	TRBJ2-7	CASSPPQGTIYEQYF	TGTGCCAGCAGCCCTCCCCAGGGGACAATCTACGAGCAGTACTTC
-	TRBV4-3	few	TRBJ1-4	CASSQDRAVGATNEKLFF	TGCGCCAGCAGCCAAGATCGGGCGGTGGGTGCAACTAATGAAAAACTGTTTTTT
TRBD1	TRBV5-1	-	TRBJ1-2	CASSLVQGIAGYTF	TGCGCCAGCAGCTTGGTACAGGGGATCGCTGGCTACACCTTC
-	TRBV2	-	TRBJ2-1	CASRKQVSNEQFF	TGTGCCAGCAGGAAACAGGTCAGCAATGAGCAGTTCTTC
-	TRBV9	few	TRBJ2-3	CASSPRWGGTDTQYF	TGTGCCAGCAGCCCCCGCTGGGGGGGCACAGATACGCAGTATTTT
TRBD1	TRBV3-1	once	TRBJ2-5	CASSQGGQGQETQYF	TGTGCCAGCAGCCAAGGAGGACAGGGGCAAGAGACCCAGTACTTC
TRBD1	TRBV20-1	many	TRBJ1-2	CSAPWTGEYGYTF	TGCAGTGCTCCTTGGACAGGGGAATATGGCTACACCTTC
TRBD2	TRBV28	many	TRBJ2-3	CASSSLAVSTDTQYF	TGTGCCAGCAGTTCACTAGCGGTTAGCACAGATACGCAGTATTTT
TRBD2	TRBV7-2	-	TRBJ2-7	CASSLFRGAYEQYF	TGTGCCAGCAGCTTATTTCGGGGGGCCTACGAGCAGTACTTC
TRBD1	TRBV5-5	many	TRBJ1-5	CASSSPDRGFQPQHF	TGTGCCAGCAGCTCACCGGACAGGGGTTTTCAGCCCCAGCATTTT
-	TRBV18	few	TRBJ2-5	CASSPQDGFQETQYF	TGTGCCAGCTCACCGCAGGACGGCTTCCAAGAGACCCAGTACTTC
-	TRBV7-2	-	TRBJ2-5	CASSLVSGPQETQYF	TGTGCCAGCAGCTTAGTTTCGGGGCCCCAAGAGACCCAGTACTTC
-	TRBV5-1	-	TRBJ2-7	CASSLTYAYEQYF	TGCGCCAGCAGCCTGACATACGCCTACGAGCAGTACTTC
TRBD1	TRBV15	few	TRBJ2-1	CATTPPGQPYNEQFF	TGTGCCACCACCCCCCCGGGACAGCCCTACAATGAGCAGTTCTTC
-	TRBV29-1	few	TRBJ2-7	CSVAEGYEQYF	TGCAGCGTTGCGGAGGGATACGAGCAGTACTTC
-	TRBV4-1	few	TRBJ2-2	CASSQDRTAKGTGELFF	TGCGCCAGCAGCCAAGATCGGACGGCTAAGGGCACCGGGGAGCTGTTTTTT
-	TRBV20-1	-	TRBJ2-7	CSAGPGQYEQYF	TGCAGTGCTGGGCCTGGACAGTACGAGCAGTACTTC
TRBD1	TRBV2	few	TRBJ1-2	CASSEDRGLYGYTF	TGTGCCAGCAGCGAAGACAGGGGGCTCTATGGCTACACCTTC
-	TRBV12-3/TRBV12-4	-	TRBJ2-2	CASSLEQWTGELFF	TGTGCCAGCAGTTTGGAGCAGTGGACCGGGGAGCTGTTTTTT
-	TRBV7-8	-	TRBJ2-1	CASSSRTGEQFF	TGTGCCAGCAGCTCCAGGACGGGTGAGCAGTTCTTC